The 26 T cell receptor beta chains in this list originate from one sample, sequenced in a study of T-cell reconstitution after alpha-beta-depleted transplantation in children. Using unique molecular identifiers, the investigators prepared the TCRbeta library. TCRdb re-analysed the PCR reads in MiXCR, keeping a single row per CDR3 protein. The sample consists of about 360,000 distinct CDR3 sequences, about an eighth of them appearing once. The input for sequencing was PBMCs, taken from the stem cell graft. These receptor sequences come from a human donor who donated a stem cell graft to a child with Fanconi anemia.

This clonotype showed up many times. The chain joins TRBV10-3 to TRBJ2-5, with a tentative D call TRBD2 (5 bases). The CDR3 runs to 15 residues. V lost 2 bases to trimming and J lost 1 base, with 11 bases between them. Germline V gives CDR1 ENHRY, CDR2 SYGVKD. In nucleotides, the CDR3 is TGTGCCATCAGTGAGACGGGAACGCGCCAAGAGACCCAGTACTTC. This translates into CAISETGTRQETQYF.

The chain employs TRBV5-5 and TRBJ2-7, with 10 bases aligning to TRBD2. Losses at the gene ends were 4 bases for V and 4 bases for J; bases not matched to a gene: 5. Germline assignment: CDR1 SGHKS and CDR2 YYEKEE (reference sequence). The CDR3 consists of 14 residues. DNA of the CDR3: TGTGCCAGCAGCGGTGGGACTAGCGTTTACGAGCAGTACTTC. Its protein is CASSGGTSVYEQYF.

The chain has TRBV4-3 and TRBJ1-4; D perhaps matches TRBD1 (5 bases). V shed 5 bases and J shed 8 bases, with 18 bases lying between them. CDR3 length: 15 residues. Germline V gene sequence: CDR1 LGHNA, CDR2 YSLEER. DNA for the CDR3: TGCGCCAGCAGCAATATCCGGGGCGGGGGAGAAAAACTGTTTTTT. Its translation is CASSNIRGGGEKLFF.

The gene calls are TRBV7-8 and TRBJ1-6; perhaps TRBD1 as D (6 bases). Germline V lookup: CDR1 SGHVS, CDR2 FQNEAQ. Trimming took off 5 bases at V and 0 bases at J, with 8 bases between the two ends. This CDR3 has 15 amino acids. DNA for the CDR3: TGTGCCAGCAGCCAGGGGATCTCCTATAATTCACCCCTCCACTTT. Translating it yields CASSQGISYNSPLHF.

Here the CDR3 DNA reads TGTGCCAGCAGCTCTACATTCGGGGCCACCGGGGAGCTGTTTTTT. Translating gives CASSSTFGATGELFF. The genes are TRBV7-9 and TRBJ2-2, with D perhaps TRBD1 or TRBD2 (5 bases each). Trimming took off 4 bases at V and 4 bases at J, with 13 bases between the two ends. The CDR3 is made up of 15 amino acids. CDR1 and CDR2 (germline): SEHNR, FQNEAQ (reference sequence).

The chain joins TRBV7-9 to TRBJ2-7; D could derive from TRBD1 or TRBD2 (5 bases each). Germline V lookup: CDR1 SEHNR, CDR2 FQNEAQ (reference sequence). Trimming cost V 5 bases and J 2 bases, with 16 bases left between them. The CDR3 has 15 amino acids. The CDR3 DNA sequence: TGTGCCAGCAGCCCCGCTCGGGACGGAGCCTACGAGCAGTACTTC. Protein sequence: CASSPARDGAYEQYF.

This clonotype has a count of ten or more. V is TRBV12-3 or TRBV12-4 and J is TRBJ2-7, with D possibly being TRBD2 (5 bases). CDR3 length equals 13 residues. The V end lost 2 bases, the J end lost 4 bases, and 9 bases lay between the germline ends. The CDR3 DNA is TGTGCCAGCAGTTTACCGGGGAGATACGAGCAGTACTTC. It codes for CASSLPGRYEQYF.

The chain uses TRBV12-3 or TRBV12-4 and TRBJ1-1, with 7 positions matching TRBD1. The CDR3 has 15 amino acids. The V and J ends lost 5 bases and 5 bases, in that order; junction bases with no gene match: 11. This chain's CDR3 is CASSPPGGGATEAFF. The CDR3, as DNA: TGTGCCAGCAGTCCCCCCGGAGGGGGCGCGACTGAAGCTTTCTTT.

This clonotype was observed a handful of times. This chain joins TRBV29-1 and TRBJ1-1, with D perhaps matching TRBD1 (6 bases). CDR3 length: 13 amino acids. Looked up from germline, CDR1 is SQVTM and CDR2 is ANQGSEA. V lost 7 bases and J 1 base, leaving 13 bases between the germline ends. The CDR3 coding sequence is TGCAGCGGGCGGGGGGGCCCGAACACTGAAGCTTTCTTT. Translated, it gives CSGRGGPNTEAFF.

Only a few counts were recorded for this clonotype. The genes are TRBV15 and TRBJ1-6; D unclear. Germline CDR1 LNHNV, CDR2 YYDKDF (reference sequence). This CDR3 contains 15 residues. V shed 3 bases and J shed 5 bases, with 11 bases lying between them. This CDR3 reads CATSREHPDNSPLHF. The DNA for the CDR3 is TGTGCCACCAGCAGGGAACACCCAGATAATTCACCCCTCCACTTT.

This chain joins TRBV11-2 and TRBJ2-3, with no clear D. This CDR3 spans 13 amino acids. V lost 5 bases, J lost 1 base, and 7 bases lay in between. Per germline, CDR1 SGHAT and CDR2 FQNNGV. CDR3 bases: TGTGCCAGCAGCATCTCAGGCACAGATACGCAGTATTTT. Its protein is CASSISGTDTQYF.

This clonotype occurred a few times. The chain uses TRBV12-3 or TRBV12-4 and TRBJ1-5; D is unclear. V lost 4 bases and J lost 11, with 12 bases in between. This CDR3 comprises 12 residues. CDR3 protein: CASSSNRWAQHF. The CDR3 DNA sequence: TGTGCCAGCAGTTCCAACCGGTGGGCCCAGCATTTT.

The chain employs TRBV15 and TRBJ1-6, with D perhaps matching TRBD1 (5 bases). The germline CDR1 and CDR2 sequences are LNHNV and YYDKDF (reference sequence). There are 14 residues in the CDR3. V lost 5 bases and J 1 base, leaving 6 bases between the germline ends. Here the CDR3 DNA reads TGTGCCACCAGCCGACAGTCCTATAATTCACCCCTCCACTTT. Its protein is CATSRQSYNSPLHF.

This clonotype was counted at least ten times. The chain has TRBV7-9 and TRBJ1-1; TRBD1 is a possible D gene (5 bases). Trimming stripped 1 base from V and 0 bases from J, with 9 bases between. This CDR3 region has 15 residues. CDR1 and CDR2 (germline): SEHNR, FQNEAQ (reference sequence). CDR3 region: CASSLVGAMNTEAFF. The CDR3 region has the DNA TGTGCCAGCAGCTTAGTAGGGGCCATGAACACTGAAGCTTTCTTT.

This clonotype has a handful of counts. This chain uses TRBV7-8 with TRBJ1-3; TRBD1 might be the D (5 bases). V dropped 1 base and J dropped 5 bases, with 9 bases sitting between them. From germline, CDR1 is SGHVS and CDR2 FQNEAQ. CDR3 length: 14 residues. The CDR3 DNA is TGTGCCAGCAGCTTAGACGGGGGTAGAAACACCATATATTTT. Its protein product is CASSLDGGRNTIYF.

This clonotype has just a few counts. V is TRBV18 and J is TRBJ1-6; D may be TRBD1 (5 bases). The CDR3 extends over 14 amino acids. Between the trimmed V and J ends, which lost 3 bases and 11 bases, there was a span of 14 bases. The germline CDR1 and CDR2 sequences are KGHSH and LQKENI. CDR3: CASSPAGIGTPLHF. CDR3 nucleotide sequence: TGTGCCAGCTCACCGGCAGGGATCGGGACACCCCTCCACTTT.

This clonotype was found many times. The CDR3: CAISRTGDQGYTF. The DNA for the CDR3 is TGTGCCATCAGTCGGACAGGGGATCAGGGCTACACCTTC. The V and J genes are TRBV10-3 and TRBJ1-2; 9 bases are shared with TRBD1. The V and J ends lost 5 bases and 8 bases, in that order; junction bases with no gene match: 6. Germline V CDR1 and CDR2: ENHRY, SYGVKD. The CDR3 spans 13 residues.

This clonotype came up a few times. The chain has TRBV5-1 and TRBJ1-3; no definite D call. The CDR3 has 16 residues. V dropped 0 bases and J dropped 1 base, with 11 bases sitting between them. The germline gives CDR1 SGHRS, CDR2 YFSETQ. The CDR3 nucleotides read TGCGCCAGCAGCTTGGACGGACGGGCGTCTGGAAACACCATATATTTT. Its protein product is CASSLDGRASGNTIYF.

This chain connects TRBV28 to TRBJ1-1, with D perhaps TRBD1 (6 bases). From germline, CDR1 is MDHEN and CDR2 SYDVKM. The CDR3 consists of 14 residues. V was pared by 5 bases and J by 1 base, with 11 bases between. The CDR3, as DNA: TGTGCCAGCAGTCCCGGGACACCGAACACTGAAGCTTTCTTT. Amino acids: CASSPGTPNTEAFF.

J is TRBJ2-2 and V is TRBV21-1; the tabulated D call, TRBD1, remains unverified against the DNA. TRBV21-1 is classified as a pseudogene. This CDR3 has 16 amino acids. As DNA, the CDR3 is TGTGCCAGCAGCAATACGTGCCCGGGGGCCACCGGGGAGCTGTTTTTT. Amino acids: CASSNTCPGATGELFF.

Note on this clonotype: At one end the junction does not follow the germline gene, possibly because of a read error. The gene calls are TRBV11-2 and TRBJ1-3; the D gene is possibly TRBD1 (6 bases). The germline CDR1 and CDR2 sequences are SGHAT and FQNNGV. CDR3 size: 17 residues. The chain's CDR3 is CAISLDGGARSGNTIYF. The CDR3 nucleotides are TGTGCCATCAGCTTGGATGGGGGGGCGAGGTCTGGAAACACCATATATTTT.

This clonotype was observed at least ten times. The chain employs TRBV14 and TRBJ2-5; the match to TRBD1 covers 11 bases. V shed 1 base and J 4 bases; nucleotides not matched to a gene: 5. This CDR3 has 16 residues. Germline V CDR1 and CDR2: SGHDN, FVKESK. The CDR3 bases are TGTGCCAGCAGCCAAGTCGGACAGGGGGCGAGAGAGACCCAGTACTTC. This gives the protein CASSQVGQGARETQYF. The full variable domain, rest sourced from reference TRBV14 and TRBJ2-5, is EAGVTQFPSHSVIEKGQTVTLRCDPISGHDNLYWYRRVMGKEIKFLLHFVKESKQDESGMPNNRFLAERTGGTYSTLKVQPAELEDSGVYFCASSQVGQGARETQYFGPGTRLLVL.

J is TRBJ2-4 and V is TRBV15, with TRBD1 matching 8 bases. CDR1 and CDR2 from the germline V gene are LNHNV and YYDKDF (reference sequence). V trimming: 5 bases; J trimming: 6 bases; junction bases outside the gene matches: 15. The CDR3 is made up of 17 amino acids. CDR3 nucleotides: TGTGCCACCAGCGGAGGGGTGACAGGGGCCCCTGGAAACATTCAGTACTTC. It codes for CATSGGVTGAPGNIQYF.

The rearrangement joins TRBV7-9 to TRBJ2-3; D tentatively fits TRBD1 or TRBD2 (5 bases each). The CDR3 is 14 amino acids. Trimming pared 1 base from V and 6 bases from J, leaving 11 bases between. Germline values: CDR1 SEHNR, CDR2 FQNEAQ (reference sequence). The CDR3 sequence is CASSLEVWGDTQYF. In nucleotides, the CDR3 is TGTGCCAGCAGCTTAGAAGTCTGGGGGGATACGCAGTATTTT.

This chain links TRBV18 with TRBJ1-1; a weak D match, TRBD1 (6 bases). With 6 bases removed from V and 8 bases from J, the gap between germline ends came to 16 bases. Germline CDR1 and CDR2: KGHSH and LQKENI. The CDR3 length is 13 residues. CDR3 sequence: CASSQTQGPEAFF. Written as DNA, the CDR3 is TGTGCCAGCTCCCAAACACAGGGTCCGGAAGCTTTCTTT.

J is TRBJ2-3 and V is TRBV10-3; D is perhaps TRBD2 (5 bases). The V gene lost 8 bases and the J gene lost 3 bases, with 6 bases spanning the gap. The CDR3 runs to 11 residues. Germline CDR1 reads ENHRY; CDR2 reads SYGVKD. The CDR3 is CAIRGTDTQYF. The CDR3 DNA is TGTGCCATCCGGGGAACAGATACGCAGTATTTT.